Below are 25 T cell receptor beta chains sequenced from a single sample in a study of cytomegalovirus exposure and HLA in healthy donors. The PCR was carried out with 60 Vbeta primers and 13 Jbeta primers. Some clones are missing from TCRdb's copy, which holds only in-frame ones; the method was immunoSEQ multiplex PCR. Of roughly 92,000 clones in the sample, about 80% are singletons; the top ten hold approximately 23%. The sequencing sample was made of PBMCs. Receptors were obtained from a woman in her fifties or sixties in good health and CMV-seropositive.

This sequence joins TRBV2 and TRBJ2-1; 14 nucleotides agree with TRBD2. Per the germline V gene, CDR1 is SNHLY and CDR2 is FYNNEI. The CDR3 sequence is 16 residues long. V lost 5 bases to trimming and J lost 2 bases; unmatched junction nucleotides: 2. As DNA, the CDR3 is TGTGCCAGCAGTCGACTAGCGGGGGGGGCCTACAATGAGCAGTTCTTC. It codes for CASSRLAGGAYNEQFF. The full variable domain, completed using reference TRBV2 and TRBJ2-1, is EPEVTQTPSHQVTQMGQEVILRCVPISNHLYFYWYRQILGQKVEFLVSFYNNEISEKSEIFDDQFSVERPDGSNFTLKIRSTKLEDSAMYFCASSRLAGGAYNEQFFGPGTRLTVL.

In nucleotides, the CDR3 is TGTGCCAGCGGGGGACAGGGGAGTGGAGAAGCTTTCTTT. Protein sequence: CASGGQGSGEAFF. This chain joins TRBV19 and TRBJ1-1; 10 nucleotides align to TRBD1. The V and J ends lost 9 bases and 8 bases, in that order; junction bases with no gene match: 9. CDR1 LNHDA and CDR2 SQIVND come from the germline V gene (reference sequence). The CDR3 extends over 13 amino acids.

This clone came up once. The chain recombines TRBV6-4 with TRBJ2-1, with D maybe TRBD2 (7 bases). V lost 5 bases and J 0 bases, leaving 14 bases between the germline ends. Germline V lookup: CDR1 MRHNA, CDR2 SNTAGT. This CDR3 region has 16 residues. DNA of the CDR3: TGTGCCAGCAGTCCCGAAGGGGGGGGCTCCTACAATGAGCAGTTCTTC. This encodes CASSPEGGGSYNEQFF.

J is TRBJ1-2 and V is TRBV5-6, with 7 bases matching TRBD1. The germline V gene encodes CDR1 SGHDT and CDR2 YYEEEE. There are 16 residues in the CDR3. V lost 1 base and J lost 2; bases outside the gene matches: 8. This CDR3 reads CASSLPGQHPNYGYTF. The CDR3 DNA sequence: TGTGCCAGCAGCTTGCCGGGACAGCATCCCAACTATGGCTACACCTTC.

This clone was recorded only once. This same CDR3 is encoded by further DNA sequences in the sample. The V gene is TRBV5-6, the J gene TRBJ1-3; D is ambiguous. The CDR3 consists of 16 residues. The germline V gene has CDR1 SGHDT and CDR2 YYEEEE. V lost 0 bases to trimming and J lost 7 bases, with 17 bases between them. The CDR3 loop is CASSLVAGARRNTIYF. DNA for the CDR3: TGTGCCAGCAGCTTGGTGGCAGGCGCACGTCGGAACACCATATATTTT. The full variable domain, with the rest looked up from reference TRBV5-6 and TRBJ1-3, is DAGVTQSPTHLIKTRGQQVTLRCSPKSGHDTVSWYQQALGQGPQFIFQYYEEEERQRGNFPDRFSGHQFPNYSSELNVNALLLGDSALYLCASSLVAGARRNTIYFGEGSWLTVV.

This clone has just one count. This chain joins TRBV7-2 and TRBJ2-5; D is undetermined. CDR3 length equals 13 residues. Germline V gene sequence: CDR1 SGHTA, CDR2 FQGNSA. V was pared by 1 base and J by 1 base, with 4 bases between. The CDR3 region is CASSLELQETQYF. The CDR3, as DNA: TGTGCCAGCAGCTTAGAACTCCAAGAGACCCAGTACTTC. The full variable domain, with the rest looked up from reference TRBV7-2 and TRBJ2-5, is GAGVSQSPSNKVTEKGKDVELRCDPISGHTALYWYRQSLGQGLEFLIYFQGNSAPDKSGLPSDRFSAERTGGSVSTLTIQRTQQEDSAVYLCASSLELQETQYFGPGTRLLVL.

DNA for the CDR3: TGTGCCAGTAGTATAGAACTTCCGTCCCCAGATACGCAGTATTTT. Protein sequence: CASSIELPSPDTQYF. The rearrangement links TRBV19 to TRBJ2-3; D call uncertain. CDR1 and CDR2 from the germline V gene are LNHDA and SQIVND (reference sequence). This CDR3 is 15 amino acids long. V was cut by 0 bases and J by 4 bases, with 11 bases left in between.

This clone was picked up a small number of times. The V gene is TRBV30, the J gene TRBJ2-1; D is unresolved. V was cut by 0 bases and J by 7 bases, with 10 bases left in between. The germline CDR1 and CDR2 sequences are GTSNPN and SVGIG (reference sequence). CDR3 length equals 13 residues. The CDR3 spells CAWSVFGVNEQFF. The CDR3 nucleotides are TGTGCCTGGAGTGTATTCGGAGTGAATGAGCAGTTCTTC.

In this sample, this clone turned up a few times. The genes are TRBV11-2 and TRBJ1-2; 8 bases are shared with TRBD1. This CDR3 contains 13 residues. Trimming cost V 5 bases and J 9 bases; bases outside gene matches: 8. The germline CDR1 and CDR2 sequences are SGHAT and FQNNGV. The CDR3 DNA sequence: TGTGCCAGCAGCCCGGGGGACAGGCAGAGCTACACCTTC. Amino acid sequence: CASSPGDRQSYTF.

This chain uses TRBV6-5 with TRBJ1-6; D may be TRBD1 (5 bases). Looked up from germline, CDR1 is MNHEY and CDR2 is SVGAGI. The CDR3 extends over 13 amino acids. Deletions cut 6 bases from V and 6 bases from J, with 9 bases between. The CDR3 sequence is CASRRQINSPLHF. The CDR3 DNA sequence: TGTGCCAGCAGGAGACAGATTAATTCACCCCTCCACTTT.

The chain has TRBV6-5 and TRBJ2-5; 9 nucleotides match TRBD1. Germline V gene sequence: CDR1 MNHEY, CDR2 SVGAGI. CDR3 length equals 16 residues. V lost 0 bases, J lost 3 bases, and 5 bases stayed unmatched. The CDR3 DNA reads as TGTGCCAGCAGTTACTCTGGACAGGGGAGAGAAGAGACCCAGTACTTC. It is translated as CASSYSGQGREETQYF.

In DNA, the CDR3 is TGTGCCAGCAGTTTAACCGGGACAGGTTATACTGAAGCTTTCTTT. It codes for CASSLTGTGYTEAFF. This rearrangement joins TRBV27 to TRBJ1-1, with 8 bases lining up with TRBD1. V shed 2 bases, J shed 5 bases, and the junction held 7 bases outside the gene matches. Germline values: CDR1 MNHEY, CDR2 SMNVEV (reference sequence). The CDR3 extends over 15 amino acids.

J is TRBJ1-5 and V is TRBV4-2; the match to TRBD1 covers 8 bases. V lost 0 bases and J lost 2; bases outside the gene matches: 3. Germline-derived CDR1 and CDR2 are LGHNA and YNFKEQ. The CDR3 extends over 16 amino acids. CDR3 coding DNA: TGTGCCAGCAGCCAAGATCAGGGGGCGGGCAATCAGCCCCAGCATTTT. It specifies CASSQDQGAGNQPQHF.

The rearrangement joins TRBV7-3 to TRBJ2-3; 7 positions agree with TRBD2. In germline, CDR1 is SGHTA, CDR2 FQGTGA. CDR3 length: 14 amino acids. Germline trimming cut 2 bases from V and 4 bases from J; bases unmatched to any gene: 3. The CDR3 DNA is TGTGCCAGCAGCTTAGATGGGGGGGCAGATACGCAGTATTTT. It translates to CASSLDGGADTQYF.

This clone was seen once. The genes are TRBV2 and TRBJ2-4; D uncertain. Per germline, CDR1 SNHLY and CDR2 FYNNEI. CDR3 size: 14 residues. The V gene lost 6 bases and the J gene lost 0 bases, with 9 bases spanning the gap. CDR3 residues: CASRSMIAKNIQYF. In DNA form, the CDR3 reads TGTGCCAGCAGGTCTATGATAGCCAAAAACATTCAGTACTTC.

The chain combines TRBV5-1 with TRBJ2-1; 11 bases line up with TRBD2. The CDR3 sequence is 14 residues long. The V segment lost 2 bases and the J segment 7 bases; nucleotides outside the gene matches: 2. Germline V gene data show CDR1 as SGHRS and CDR2 as YFSETQ. Here the CDR3 DNA reads TGCGCCAGCAGCTTTAGACTAGCGGGGAATGAGCAGTTCTTC. It yields the protein CASSFRLAGNEQFF.

The chain joins TRBV10-3 to TRBJ1-4; D might be TRBD1 (5 bases). This CDR3 is built from 16 residues. CDR1 is ENHRY and CDR2 is SYGVKD in the germline V gene. V shed 5 bases and J shed 3 bases, with 16 bases lying between them. CDR3 sequence (DNA): TGTGCCATCAGTATTCAGGCGGCAGGGTCTAATGAAAAACTGTTTTTT. This encodes CAISIQAAGSNEKLFF.

The chain is built from TRBV27 and TRBJ1-2; D not certain. CDR1 is MNHEY, CDR2 SMNVEV, per germline (reference sequence). V was shortened by 7 bases and J by 5 bases, with 20 bases between the two germline ends. The CDR3 is 15 amino acids. The CDR3 DNA follows: TGTGCCAGCACCACAGCGAGGCCGGGAACTTATGGCTACACCTTC. This encodes CASTTARPGTYGYTF.

This chain joins TRBV5-6 and TRBJ2-5, with 9 bases identical to TRBD2. The CDR3 covers 14 residues. Germline lookup yields CDR1 SGHDT and CDR2 YYEEEE. Germline trimming cut 4 bases from V and 5 bases from J; bases unmatched to any gene: 6. The CDR3 sequence is CASSLLAGIETQYF. In nucleotides, the CDR3 is TGTGCCAGCAGCCTTCTAGCGGGGATCGAGACCCAGTACTTC.

The rearrangement joins TRBV10-2 to TRBJ2-3; D may be TRBD2 (5 bases). V was cut by 0 bases and J by 2 bases, with 12 bases left in between. Germline-derived CDR1 and CDR2 are WSHSY and SAAADI. The CDR3 loop spans 16 amino acids. For the CDR3, the DNA is TGCGCCAGCAGTGAGTCAGGACTTAGCTACACAGATACGCAGTATTTT. This translates into CASSESGLSYTDTQYF.

The genes are TRBV5-1 and TRBJ1-1; TRBD1 aligns across 8 bases. CDR3 length equals 15 residues. J was trimmed by 11 bases and V by 4 bases; bases with no gene match: 16. Germline V gene lookup returns CDR1 SGHRS and CDR2 YFSETQ. Here the CDR3 reads CASSPMRTGTGMAFF. DNA for the CDR3: TGCGCCAGCAGCCCAATGCGGACCGGGACAGGAATGGCTTTCTTT.

The chain joins TRBV10-3 to TRBJ1-2, with 7 bases that match TRBD1. With V trimmed by 7 bases and J by 4 bases, 12 bases remained unmatched. In germline, CDR1 is ENHRY, CDR2 SYGVKD. CDR3 length: 15 amino acids. CDR3 amino acids: CAITTDGGGGYGYTF. DNA for the CDR3: TGTGCCATCACTACTGATGGAGGGGGCGGCTATGGCTACACCTTC.

This chain connects TRBV15 to TRBJ1-5; 11 bases map to TRBD1. With 0 bases clipped from V and 4 bases from J, the junction kept 5 bases outside the gene matches. This CDR3 is built from 17 residues. CDR1 is LNHNV, CDR2 YYDKDF, per germline (reference sequence). The CDR3 region has the DNA TGTGCCACCAGCAGAGATTTAGGGACAGGGGGTAATCAGCCCCAGCATTTT. Its protein product is CATSRDLGTGGNQPQHF.

In this sample, this clone turned up once. The junction departs from germline at one end; a sequencing error may be responsible. The V gene is TRBV30, the J gene TRBJ1-2; 9 nucleotides align to TRBD1. The CDR3 totals 17 residues. Germline values: CDR1 GTSNPN, CDR2 SVGIG (reference sequence). CDR3 DNA sequence: TGTGCCCGGAGTCCCAATCTCCTATGGACAGGGGCAGGGGGCTACACCTTC. Amino acids: CARSPNLLWTGAGGYTF. The full variable domain, in which reference TRBV30 and TRBJ1-2 provide the parts outside the CDR3, is SQTIHQWPATLVQPVGSPLSLECTVEGTSNPNLYWYRQAAGRGLQLLFYSVGIGQISSEVPQNLSASRPQDRQFILSSKKLLLSDSGFYLCARSPNLLWTGAGGYTFGSGTRLTVV.

V usage is TRBV18 and J usage is TRBJ2-7; a possible D gene is TRBD1 (6 bases). V lost 3 bases and J lost 1, with 10 bases in between. CDR1 is KGHSH and CDR2 is LQKENI in the germline V gene. The CDR3 is 14 amino acids. The CDR3 here is CASSPHRDSYEQYV. The CDR3 DNA sequence: TGTGCCAGCTCACCCCACAGGGATTCCTACGAGCAGTACGTC.